A single sample gave rise to the 32 T cell receptor beta chains below, sequenced in a study of blood T cell repertoires in COVID-19. Sequencing used immunoSEQ multiplex PCR; TCRdb keeps in-frame clones, though not all of them. The data contain about 81,000 clones, approximately 90% of them singletons. Specimen: peripheral blood. Source of these receptors: a man between 65 and 85 years old with active or convalescent COVID-19.

The gene calls are TRBV19 and TRBJ1-1; 7 bases align to TRBD1. V dropped 5 bases and J dropped 4; count of bases not matched to a gene: 10. The CDR3 loop spans 15 amino acids. CDR1 is LNHDA, CDR2 SQIVND, per germline (reference sequence). The chain's CDR3 is CASSARPGGGTEAFF. CDR3 DNA: TGTGCCAGTAGTGCCCGGCCAGGGGGAGGCACTGAAGCTTTCTTT.

Notes on this clone: The junction differs from germline at one of its ends, possibly a read error. The chain couples TRBV7-9 to TRBJ1-2; 9 bases agree with TRBD1. This CDR3 comprises 15 residues. Germline CDR1 and CDR2: SEHNR and FQNEAQ (reference sequence). The CDR3 protein is CASSLTGGYNHGYTF. In DNA form, the CDR3 reads TGTGCCAGCAGCTTAACAGGGGGCTATAACCATGGCTACACCTTC.

The V and J genes are TRBV30 and TRBJ2-7; 10 nucleotides line up with TRBD2. Per germline, CDR1 GTSNPN and CDR2 SVGIG (reference sequence). CDR3 length: 14 amino acids. V dropped 0 bases and J dropped 3; count of bases not matched to a gene: 2. CDR3 amino acids: CAWSVAGGLYEQYF. The CDR3 DNA is TGTGCCTGGAGTGTAGCGGGGGGGCTCTACGAGCAGTACTTC.

This rearrangement joins TRBV5-6 to TRBJ1-3; tentatively, D is TRBD1 (6 bases). The CDR3 contains 15 residues. Germline V gene data show CDR1 as SGHDT and CDR2 as YYEEEE. V was shortened by 4 bases and J by 4 bases, with 15 bases between the two germline ends. The CDR3, as DNA: TGTGCCAGCAGCACGGACCAGGGGAAGGGAAACACCATATATTTT. It is translated as CASSTDQGKGNTIYF.

CDR3 amino acids: CSAATGMNTEAFF. CDR3 sequence (DNA): TGCAGCGCCGCGACAGGAATGAACACTGAAGCTTTCTTT. The V and J genes are TRBV29-1 and TRBJ1-1, with a tentative D call TRBD1 (6 bases). In germline, CDR1 is SQVTM, CDR2 ANQGSEA. The ends were cut back, 7 bases at V and 0 bases at J, with 12 bases in the middle. The CDR3 has 13 residues.

The chain recombines TRBV30 with TRBJ2-5; D is undetermined. This CDR3 spans 11 amino acids. Trimming took 7 bases from V and 0 from J, leaving 6 bases between them. CDR1 and CDR2 (germline): GTSNPN, SVGIG (reference sequence). This chain's CDR3 is CASSDQETQYF. DNA for the CDR3: TGTGCCTCCTCAGACCAAGAGACCCAGTACTTC. The whole variable domain, filled in from reference TRBV30 and TRBJ2-5, reads SQTIHQWPATLVQPVGSPLSLECTVEGTSNPNLYWYRQAAGRGLQLLFYSVGIGQISSEVPQNLSASRPQDRQFILSSKKLLLSDSGFYLCASSDQETQYFGPGTRLLVL.

This chain links TRBV5-1 with TRBJ2-1; the match to TRBD1 covers 7 bases. J was trimmed by 4 bases and V by 7 bases; bases with no gene match: 8. The germline gives CDR1 SGHRS, CDR2 YFSETQ. This CDR3 contains 14 residues. CDR3 sequence: CASAGGNTYNEQFF. CDR3 DNA sequence: TGCGCCAGCGCAGGGGGTAATACTTACAATGAGCAGTTCTTC.

This clone was seen a single time. The chain couples TRBV5-4 to TRBJ2-3; 7 bases align to TRBD1. J gave up 4 bases and V 1 base, and 9 bases lay outside the gene matches. CDR3 length: 16 amino acids. Germline CDR1 SGHNT, CDR2 YYREEE (reference sequence). The CDR3 protein is CASSLLPQGNPDTQYF. CDR3 coding DNA: TGTGCCAGCAGCTTGTTACCACAGGGGAACCCAGATACGCAGTATTTT.

The chain uses TRBV5-1 and TRBJ1-1; 9 bases fit TRBD1. V gave up 0 bases and J gave up 1 base; unmatched junction bases: 7. The CDR3 extends over 17 amino acids. The V gene's germline CDR1 is SGHRS and CDR2 YFSETQ. Here the CDR3 reads CASSLVPGQGPNTEAFF. CDR3 bases: TGCGCCAGCAGCTTGGTCCCGGGACAGGGACCGAACACTGAAGCTTTCTTT.

The chain joins TRBV11-1 to TRBJ2-2; weak D call: TRBD2 (6 bases). Trimming took 5 bases from V and 6 from J, leaving 13 bases between them. CDR1 is SGHAT, CDR2 FQDESV, per germline (reference sequence). The CDR3 length is 14 residues. The CDR3 DNA sequence: TGTGCCAGCAGCCCGGCTCGGGGGTCCGGGGAGCTGTTTTTT. Protein: CASSPARGSGELFF.

The rearrangement uses TRBV5-1 and TRBJ2-5; D is possibly TRBD1 (6 bases). Germline CDR1 and CDR2: SGHRS and YFSETQ. The V end was cut by 0 bases, the J end by 5 bases, with 14 bases between. CDR3 length: 15 residues. Here the CDR3 reads CASSLVTGRLETQYF. The CDR3 DNA sequence: TGCGCCAGCAGCTTGGTTACAGGGCGCCTGGAGACCCAGTACTTC.

The V and J genes are TRBV6-5 and TRBJ2-7, with 11 positions matching TRBD1. J was trimmed by 6 bases and V by 5 bases; bases with no gene match: 9. The CDR3 has 15 amino acids. The germline V gene has CDR1 MNHEY and CDR2 SVGAGI. The DNA for the CDR3 is TGTGCCAGCAGTCAGGGACAGGGGGGGCCGTTCGAGCAGTACTTC. Amino acids: CASSQGQGGPFEQYF.

The rearrangement links TRBV2 to TRBJ2-1; D is unresolved. The CDR3 totals 14 residues. Trimming left V 1 base short and J 0 bases short, with 4 bases between. Germline V gene sequence: CDR1 SNHLY, CDR2 FYNNEI. The CDR3 DNA is TGTGCCAGCAGTGAAGACAGCTCCTACAATGAGCAGTTCTTC. It yields the protein CASSEDSSYNEQFF.

The gene calls are TRBV18 and TRBJ1-2; 12 positions match TRBD1. In germline, CDR1 is KGHSH, CDR2 LQKENI. Unmatched junction bases numbered 9, after V lost 4 bases and J lost 6 bases. The CDR3 contains 16 residues. The CDR3 coding sequence is TGTGCCAGCTCACGGGACAGGGGGCGCGATCTACATGGCTACACCTTC. This encodes CASSRDRGRDLHGYTF.

The genes are TRBV18 and TRBJ2-5, with 7 bases fitting TRBD2. The trim removed 4 bases at V and 5 bases at J, leaving 7 bases unmatched. This CDR3 spans 14 amino acids. Germline CDR1 and CDR2: KGHSH and LQKENI. The CDR3 is CASSRATAGETQYF. The CDR3 DNA follows: TGTGCCAGCTCACGTGCGACAGCGGGGGAGACCCAGTACTTC. Filled out from reference TRBV18 and TRBJ2-5, the complete variable domain reads NAGVMQNPRHLVRRRGQEARLRCSPMKGHSHVYWYRQLPEEGLKFMVYLQKENIIDESGMPKERFSAEFPKEGPSILRIQQVVRGDSAAYFCASSRATAGETQYFGPGTRLLVL.

The J gene is TRBJ1-2, the V gene TRBV5-6, with 7 nucleotides matching TRBD1. The V and J ends lost 0 bases and 5 bases, in that order; junction bases with no gene match: 13. This CDR3 is built from 17 residues. Germline CDR1 SGHDT, CDR2 YYEEEE. CDR3 DNA sequence: TGTGCCAGCAGCTTGGGCAAGGGGGCAGAAACAATATATGGCTACACCTTC. Its protein product is CASSLGKGAETIYGYTF. The entire variable domain, with the rest obtained from reference TRBV5-6 and TRBJ1-2, is as follows: DAGVTQSPTHLIKTRGQQVTLRCSPKSGHDTVSWYQQALGQGPQFIFQYYEEEERQRGNFPDRFSGHQFPNYSSELNVNALLLGDSALYLCASSLGKGAETIYGYTFGSGTRLTVV.

The table lists this clone with a count of one. The rearrangement joins TRBV5-1 to TRBJ1-4; TRBD1 aligns across 9 bases. The germline CDR1 and CDR2 sequences are SGHRS and YFSETQ. This CDR3 spans 15 amino acids. V trimming: 5 bases; J trimming: 7 bases; junction bases outside the gene matches: 9. The CDR3 DNA sequence: TGCGCCAGCAGTTTCGGGACAGGGATGGGTGAAAAACTGTTTTTT. Residues: CASSFGTGMGEKLFF.

The CDR3 bases are TGTGCCAGCACCACTTGGGGGGGACTAGCGGGGGCGTACTACAATGAGCAGTTCTTC. It yields the protein CASTTWGGLAGAYYNEQFF. The V gene is TRBV5-8, the J gene TRBJ2-1; 14 positions match TRBD2. Germline loops: CDR1 SGHTS, CDR2 YDEGEE. There are 19 residues in the CDR3. V trimming: 6 bases; J trimming: 3 bases; junction bases outside the gene matches: 14. Variable domain in full (rest from reference TRBV5-8 and TRBJ2-1): EAGVTQSPTHLIKTRGQQATLRCSPISGHTSVYWYQQALGLGLQFLLWYDEGEERNRGNFPPRFSGRQFPNYSSELNVNALELEDSALYLCASTTWGGLAGAYYNEQFFGPGTRLTVL.

This clone was counted once. V and J are TRBV6-2 or TRBV6-3 and TRBJ2-5, with D perhaps TRBD1 (5 bases). V lost 2 bases, J lost 5 bases, and 12 bases lay in between. The germline gives CDR1 MNHEY, CDR2 SVGEGT. This CDR3 has 14 residues. CDR3: CASSYGASWETQYF. CDR3 DNA: TGTGCCAGCAGTTACGGGGCGTCTTGGGAGACCCAGTACTTC.

The V call is TRBV6-5, the J call TRBJ2-7; TRBD2 matches at 7 bases. Germline CDR1 MNHEY, CDR2 SVGAGI. V lost 4 bases to trimming and J lost 5 bases; unmatched junction nucleotides: 2. This CDR3 is 12 amino acids long. The CDR3 coding sequence is TGTGCCAGCAGTTCTGGGGGGGACGAGCAGTACTTC. It codes for CASSSGGDEQYF.

V gene TRBV6-5 combines with J gene TRBJ2-7, with D tentatively TRBD2 (6 bases). V dropped 7 bases and J dropped 6 bases, with 16 bases sitting between them. The CDR3 is 13 residues long. Germline CDR1 is MNHEY and CDR2 is SVGAGI. The CDR3 DNA follows: TGTGCCAGCACCCGTGGCCCCGGGGGCGAGCAGTACTTC. Its translation is CASTRGPGGEQYF.

This clone has only one observation. V is TRBV19 and J is TRBJ1-5; D is ambiguous. The CDR3 spans 15 residues. The germline V and J ends were trimmed by 3 bases and 4 bases, with 13 bases remaining between them. The germline gives CDR1 LNHDA, CDR2 SQIVND (reference sequence). This CDR3 reads CASSIEGWSNQPQHF. In nucleotides, the CDR3 is TGTGCCAGTAGTATTGAGGGCTGGAGTAATCAGCCCCAGCATTTT. The full variable domain, in which reference TRBV19 and TRBJ1-5 provide the parts outside the CDR3, is DGGITQSPKYLFRKEGQNVTLSCEQNLNHDAMYWYRQDPGQGLRLIYYSQIVNDFQKGDIAEGYSVSREKKESFPLTVTSAQKNPTAFYLCASSIEGWSNQPQHFGDGTRLSIL.

The CDR3 loop is CARTAEGPNNQPQHF. The CDR3 DNA follows: TGTGCCAGAACCGCGGAGGGTCCCAATAATCAGCCCCAGCATTTT. The chain couples TRBV5-3 to TRBJ1-5; unclear D gene. TRBV5-3 is an ORF; its function is uncertain. V was trimmed by 6 bases and J by 4 bases, leaving 17 bases between them. CDR3 length: 15 residues.

The chain has TRBV10-3 and TRBJ1-1; D is undetermined. The V gene's germline CDR1 is ENHRY and CDR2 SYGVKD. The CDR3 totals 13 residues. V lost 5 bases to trimming and J lost 1 base, with 8 bases between them. CDR3 nucleotides: TGTGCCATCAGTCCCCGGGAGAACACTGAAGCTTTCTTT. Its protein product is CAISPRENTEAFF.

V is TRBV6-2 or TRBV6-3 and J is TRBJ1-4; D remains unclear. This CDR3 comprises 13 residues. Trimming removed 2 bases from V and 8 bases from J, with 9 bases in between. Germline assignment: CDR1 MNHEY and CDR2 SVGEGT. The CDR3 is CASSYRAWEKLFF. CDR3 sequence (DNA): TGTGCCAGCAGTTACAGAGCGTGGGAAAAACTGTTTTTT.

V is TRBV5-1 and J is TRBJ1-2; 7 positions agree with TRBD1. The CDR3 consists of 13 residues. Germline-derived CDR1 and CDR2 are SGHRS and YFSETQ. The V segment lost 4 bases and the J segment 5 bases; nucleotides outside the gene matches: 5. CDR3 sequence: CASSDGTAYGYTF. The CDR3 region has the DNA TGCGCCAGCAGCGACGGGACAGCTTATGGCTACACCTTC.

This clone was seen a single time. The chain employs TRBV5-6 and TRBJ1-4; D remains ambiguous. The V gene's germline CDR1 is SGHDT and CDR2 YYEEEE. CDR3 length: 14 residues. V lost 0 bases to trimming and J lost 5 bases, with 8 bases between them. CDR3 DNA sequence: TGTGCCAGCAGCTTGGGGCACAAAAATGAAAAACTGTTTTTT. Protein product: CASSLGHKNEKLFF.

V is TRBV4-3 and J is TRBJ2-5; 8 positions match TRBD2. The CDR3 extends over 17 amino acids. V was clipped by 4 bases and J by 2 bases; unmatched bases: 12. CDR1 and CDR2 (germline): LGHNA, YSLEER. The CDR3 spells CASSPRPPGTRQETQYF. In DNA, the CDR3 is TGCGCCAGCAGCCCGAGGCCCCCCGGGACTAGACAAGAGACCCAGTACTTC.

V gene TRBV2 combines with J gene TRBJ1-1, with D tentatively TRBD1 (6 bases). CDR3 length: 15 amino acids. CDR1 and CDR2 (germline): SNHLY, FYNNEI. Deletions cut 6 bases from V and 2 bases from J, with 16 bases between. The CDR3 bases are TGTGCCAGCAGCGCCAGTACAGGGTCAAACACTGAAGCTTTCTTT. It translates to CASSASTGSNTEAFF.

The chain recombines TRBV7-2 with TRBJ1-5; D not resolved. Germline V gene sequence: CDR1 SGHTA, CDR2 FQGNSA. Trimming took 2 bases from V and 7 from J, leaving 12 bases between them. CDR3 size: 14 residues. The DNA for the CDR3 is TGTGCCAGCAGCTTAAGCCGGGAGGAACAGCCCCAGCATTTT. Its translation: CASSLSREEQPQHF.

The CDR3 reads CASSSGISTDTQYF. CDR3 nucleotide sequence: TGTGCCAGCAGCTCCGGGATAAGCACAGATACGCAGTATTTT. The chain combines TRBV5-4 with TRBJ2-3, with D perhaps matching TRBD2 (5 bases). With 3 bases removed from V and 0 bases from J, the gap between germline ends came to 8 bases. The germline V gene encodes CDR1 SGHNT and CDR2 YYREEE (reference sequence). CDR3 length: 14 residues.

This sequence joins TRBV5-1 and TRBJ1-1; D is unresolved. The CDR3 covers 15 residues. Deletions cut 0 bases from V and 7 bases from J, with 16 bases between. CDR1 SGHRS and CDR2 YFSETQ come from the germline V gene. CDR3: CASSLEGPRRGEAFF. CDR3 sequence (DNA): TGCGCCAGCAGCTTGGAGGGCCCTCGCCGGGGTGAAGCTTTCTTT.